This T cell receptor beta chain was retrieved from a study of OX40 agonist ivuxolimab in advanced cancers. Broadly, across the study: The costimulatory receptor OX40 (CD134) was targeted by ivuxolimab, a fully human IgG2 agonistic monoclonal antibody. In the dose-escalation cohort, 70% to 85% of patients were male, and the mean age was approximately 64 years, with a range of 23 to 79. Prior anti-PD-1, anti-PD-L1 or anti-CTLA-4 therapy was permitted, and 40% of dose-escalation patients had received checkpoint inhibitors. Of the roughly 54 patients in dose escalation, about 20 had hepatocellular carcinoma, some 15 had melanoma, 9 had renal cell carcinoma and 9 had head and neck cancer. Intravenous ivuxolimab was administered to patients every 2 weeks at six dose levels: 0.01, 0.1, 0.3, 1.5, 3 and 10 mg/kg. The purpose of peripheral TCRbeta sequencing was to test whether ivuxolimab changed TCR sequence diversity and led to clonal T-cell expansion. The paper reports the monotherapy dose-escalation portion (N of about 47 patients) of the phase I ivuxolimab trial. Partial responses occurred in three dose-escalation patients: two with cutaneous melanoma and one with hepatocellular carcinoma.

What the study reported, not specific to this receptor: After ivuxolimab, expanded clones were on average more numerous among CD8+ T cells than among CD4+ T cells. Low levels of normalized T-cell clonal expansion were also shown by some nonresponding patients. At doses from 0.1 to 3.0 mg/kg, clonal expansion was seen in both CD4+ and CD8+ blood T cells between baseline and week 6. In the 0.1-3.0 mg/kg groups, partial responders had among the lowest normalized peripheral clonal expansion, particularly in CD8+ T cells. Antigen specificity was not determined for the clonally expanded peripheral T cells.

Cut back by 4 bases and 0 bases, the V and J ends lie 12 bases apart. From cysteine to phenylalanine, the CDR3 is 16 amino acids long. Only the CDR3 part of the read is kept: 48 bases, read in frame from the first base. The germline V gene supplies CDR1 LGHNA and CDR2 YNFKEQ. Genomic DNA was extracted from sorted cells for sequencing of the TCRbeta CDR3 region. The immunoSEQ Assay was used to sequence the TCRbeta CDR3 regions. As stored in TCRdb, this immuneACCESS dataset retains in-frame rearrangements with V and J assigned. A fraction of the clones does not appear; measured against another copy, unresolved V genes explain less than half of the discrepancy, and the remainder lacks a known reason. This sample lists around 65,000 clones; more than 85% were detected once. The ten largest account for approximately 19% of the sample. Worth noting for this clone: Which antigen it targets is not known. Nothing much larger sits one base from this clone, and base qualities are not available.

The trial excluded patients who had a history of autoimmune disease or were on systemic immunosuppression. Peripheral blood for TCR sequencing was collected from all dose cohorts at baseline, on cycle 4 day 1, and on cycle 7 day 1. Samples came from an open-label, multicenter, first-in-human phase I dose-escalation trial of ivuxolimab. Adults with locally advanced or metastatic melanoma, renal cell carcinoma, hepatocellular carcinoma or head and neck squamous cell carcinoma were enrolled in the trial. CD4+ and CD8+ T cells were sorted separately from peripheral blood before TCR sequencing. The sequences come from CD4+ or CD8+ T cells sorted from blood, collected in a trial of the OX40 agonist ivuxolimab. In this chain, TRBV4-2 is recombined with TRBJ2-2, with the D call tentatively TRBD1 or TRBD2, each fitting 6 bases. The TCR was taken from an adult with an advanced solid tumor such as melanoma, head and neck, liver or kidney cancer. The DNA sequence is given as TGTGCCAGCAGCCCAGCGGAGGGGGCGAACACCGGGGAGCTGTTTTTT. The resulting protein is CASSPAEGANTGELFF.